This T cell receptor beta chain is from a study of blood T cells in healthy people across ages. Study results and limitations: One million T cells yielded diversity estimates that were considered underestimates.

V shed 7 bases and J 4 bases; nucleotides not matched to a gene: 9. The CDR3 runs 14 residues. A second about 6 to 12 cycle PCR used barcoded and J-beta primers. The template-switch adaptor, which had 12 random nucleotides, put a tag on each cDNA molecule. TCRdb fed the 5' RACE reads into MiXCR, producing one record per CDR3 protein. The sample consists of over a million distinct CDR3 sequences, 40% to 50% of them appearing once. Peripheral blood was drawn, roughly 10 milliliters per donor. This clonotype occurred a few times. No antigen is known for it. The TCR originated in a woman between 18 and 29 years old in good health. Sequencing used blood. The chain combines TRBV12-3 or TRBV12-4 with TRBJ1-1, with TRBD1 matching over 7 bases. DNA for the CDR3: TGTGCCAGCATTAATGACAGGGTGGTCACTGAAGCTTTCTTT. It yields the protein CASINDRVVTEAFF.